This paragraph covers one T cell receptor beta chain sequence. These data belong to a study of T cell changes during pregnancy in multiple sclerosis. CDR1 and CDR2 (germline): KGHSH, LQKENI. The J segment lost 2 bases and the V segment lost 3 bases, leaving 5 bases of the junction unmatched. The CDR3 spans 15 residues. Profiling relied on immunoSEQ multiplex PCR, and the TCRdb table lists in-frame clones only, not all of them. The table has 60,000 to 75,000 clones, 90% to 95% seen once. The specimen was peripheral blood, collected after pregnancy. This TCR derives from a female donor with multiple sclerosis, enrolled in a pregnancy study. V is TRBV18 and J is TRBJ2-3, with 7 bases fitting TRBD1. DNA of the CDR3: TGTGCCAGCTCACCCCGAGGGACAGCCACAGATACGCAGTATTTT. This encodes CASSPRGTATDTQYF. Drawing the rest from reference TRBV18 and TRBJ2-3, the complete variable domain is NAGVMQNPRHLVRRRGQEARLRCSPMKGHSHVYWYRQLPEEGLKFMVYLQKENIIDESGMPKERFSAEFPKEGPSILRIQQVVRGDSAAYFCASSPRGTATDTQYFGPGTRLTVL.